A single sample is the source of the 14 T cell receptor beta chains below, sequenced in a study of early T cells in non-severe SARS-CoV-2 infection. From the 5' RACE reads, TCRdb called clonotypes with MiXCR, one entry per CDR3 protein. The sample contains about 130,000 distinct CDR3 sequences, about 15% of which appear only once. Sequenced sample: whole blood. Every receptor here comes from an adult who was a healthcare worker with PCR-confirmed SARS-CoV-2 infection or an uninfected control (not recorded which).

V is TRBV14 and J is TRBJ1-1; D call uncertain. Germline CDR1 is SGHDN and CDR2 is FVKESK. CDR3 size: 11 residues. V was pared by 7 bases and J by 4 bases, with 7 bases between. This CDR3 is CASKASTEAFF. The CDR3 bases are TGTGCCAGCAAGGCGTCCACTGAAGCTTTCTTT.

This clonotype was observed a handful of times. The genes are TRBV6-1 and TRBJ1-2; 7 nucleotides match TRBD1. Looked up from germline, CDR1 is MNHNS and CDR2 is SASEGT. CDR3 length: 14 amino acids. V dropped 3 bases and J dropped 8; count of bases not matched to a gene: 9. The CDR3, as DNA: TGTGCCAGCAGTGATCTGGACAGGAGGGGAGGCTACACCTTC. Its translation: CASSDLDRRGGYTF.

The gene calls are TRBV19 and TRBJ2-2; D unclear. CDR1 and CDR2 from the germline V gene are LNHDA and SQIVND (reference sequence). The V gene lost 6 bases and the J gene lost 6 bases, with 14 bases spanning the gap. This CDR3 spans 14 amino acids. The CDR3 protein is CASSTTDQPGELFF. CDR3 nucleotides: TGTGCCAGTAGCACCACAGACCAACCCGGGGAGCTGTTTTTT.

This clonotype has a handful of counts. The CDR3 loop reads CASSPRRGIYEQYF. In DNA, the CDR3 is TGTGCCAGCAGCCCCCGGCGGGGGATATACGAGCAGTACTTC. The chain links TRBV7-2 to TRBJ2-7; 7 positions match TRBD2. Germline CDR1 and CDR2: SGHTA and FQGNSA. This CDR3 region has 14 residues. Trimming cost V 5 bases and J 4 bases; bases outside gene matches: 8.

The V and J genes are TRBV18 and TRBJ2-7; 8 bases are a match to TRBD1. CDR1 KGHSH and CDR2 LQKENI come from the germline V gene. V lost 4 bases, J lost 5 bases, and 10 bases stayed unmatched. The CDR3 has 15 amino acids. Written as DNA, the CDR3 is TGTGCCAGCTCACGTAGAGGACAGGGTGCCCACGAGCAGTACTTC. Translated, it gives CASSRRGQGAHEQYF. Based on the CDR3 plus reference TRBV18 and TRBJ2-7, the full variable domain is NAGVMQNPRHLVRRRGQEARLRCSPMKGHSHVYWYRQLPEEGLKFMVYLQKENIIDESGMPKERFSAEFPKEGPSILRIQQVVRGDSAAYFCASSRRGQGAHEQYFGPGTRLTVT.

The CDR3 sequence is CASSPQGGGPNEQYF. The CDR3 DNA reads TGTGCCAGCTCCCCTCAAGGGGGGGGGCCCAACGAGCAGTACTTC. V usage is TRBV18 and J usage is TRBJ2-7; a possible D gene is TRBD2 (7 bases). The CDR3 has 15 residues. CDR1 is KGHSH and CDR2 is LQKENI in the germline V gene. V lost 6 bases and J 5 bases, leaving 20 bases between the germline ends.

This clonotype appeared many times. The chain is built from TRBV6-2 or TRBV6-3 and TRBJ2-7; tentative D call: TRBD1 (6 bases). Germline loops: CDR1 MNHEY, CDR2 SVGEGT. With 6 bases removed from V and 1 base from J, the gap between germline ends came to 22 bases. This CDR3 region has 17 residues. CDR3 protein: CASSPIRGPGRSYEQYF. The CDR3 bases are TGTGCCAGCAGCCCCATCAGGGGCCCCGGGCGGTCCTACGAGCAGTACTTC.

V usage is TRBV30 and J usage is TRBJ1-1; D might be TRBD1 (5 bases). V dropped 7 bases and J dropped 1 base, with 10 bases sitting between them. The CDR3 has 12 residues. CDR1 GTSNPN and CDR2 SVGIG come from the germline V gene (reference sequence). CDR3 residues: CASGTENTEAFF. DNA for the CDR3: TGTGCCTCCGGGACGGAGAACACTGAAGCTTTCTTT.

The chain links TRBV3-1 to TRBJ1-1; D unclear. The V end lost 0 bases, the J end lost 8 bases, and 4 bases lay between the germline ends. The germline gives CDR1 LGHDT, CDR2 YNNKEL (reference sequence). CDR3 size: 11 residues. DNA for the CDR3: TGTGCCAGCAGCCAAGAAGGAGAAGCTTTCTTT. The encoded protein is CASSQEGEAFF.

The rearrangement joins TRBV20-1 to TRBJ2-2, with D possibly TRBD2 on 6 matching bases. The germline V and J ends were trimmed by 4 bases and 2 bases, with 11 bases remaining between them. The germline V gene has CDR1 DFQATT and CDR2 SNEGSKA (reference sequence). CDR3 size: 14 residues. The CDR3 loop reads CSAKGTANTGELFF. CDR3 nucleotides: TGCAGTGCTAAAGGGACTGCTAACACCGGGGAGCTGTTTTTT.

There are a few counts of this clonotype. The V gene is TRBV7-3, the J gene TRBJ2-6, with unresolved D. The length of the CDR3 is 15 residues. Trimming took 2 bases from V and 5 from J, leaving 10 bases between them. CDR1 is SGHTA and CDR2 is FQGTGA in the germline V gene. In DNA form, the CDR3 reads TGTGCCAGCAGCTTAGTCGGTGAGAGGGCCAACGTCCTGACTTTC. Protein product: CASSLVGERANVLTF.

The V gene is TRBV7-2, the J gene TRBJ2-3, with no clear D. Germline lookup yields CDR1 SGHTA and CDR2 FQGNSA. V lost 0 bases and J lost 3, with 4 bases in between. This CDR3 has 13 amino acids. Here the CDR3 reads CASSLAQTDTQYF. The CDR3 bases are TGTGCCAGCAGCTTAGCGCAGACAGATACGCAGTATTTT.

In its sample, this clonotype was seen a few times. This chain joins TRBV20-1 and TRBJ2-7; 9 bases line up with TRBD2. Per the germline V gene, CDR1 is DFQATT and CDR2 is SNEGSKA (reference sequence). The ends lost 5 bases at V and 0 bases at J; junction bases unmatched: 5. The CDR3 has 14 amino acids. The CDR3 is CSAGSGGSSYEQYF. CDR3 DNA: TGCAGTGCTGGGAGCGGGGGGAGCTCCTACGAGCAGTACTTC.

The chain recombines TRBV20-1 with TRBJ1-1; perhaps TRBD1 as D (5 bases). The germline V gene encodes CDR1 DFQATT and CDR2 SNEGSKA (reference sequence). Trimming removed 0 bases at V and 1 base at J, with 15 bases between. The CDR3 runs to 16 residues. The CDR3 nucleotides read TGCAGTGCTAGAGATTGGGGGAAGAGACAGAACACTGAAGCTTTCTTT. This translates into CSARDWGKRQNTEAFF.